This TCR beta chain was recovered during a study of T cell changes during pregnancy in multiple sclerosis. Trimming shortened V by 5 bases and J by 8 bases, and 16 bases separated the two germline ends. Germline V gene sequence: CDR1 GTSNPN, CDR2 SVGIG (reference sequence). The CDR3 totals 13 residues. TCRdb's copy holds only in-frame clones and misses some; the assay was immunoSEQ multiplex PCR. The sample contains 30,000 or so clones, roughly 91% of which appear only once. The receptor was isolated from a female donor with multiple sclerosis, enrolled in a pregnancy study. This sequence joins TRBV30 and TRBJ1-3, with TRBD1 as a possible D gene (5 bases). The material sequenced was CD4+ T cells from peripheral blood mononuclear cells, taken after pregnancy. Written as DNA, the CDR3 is TGTGCCTGGGGGTCCTCAGGGAAGGACACCATATATTTT. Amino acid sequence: CAWGSSGKDTIYF.